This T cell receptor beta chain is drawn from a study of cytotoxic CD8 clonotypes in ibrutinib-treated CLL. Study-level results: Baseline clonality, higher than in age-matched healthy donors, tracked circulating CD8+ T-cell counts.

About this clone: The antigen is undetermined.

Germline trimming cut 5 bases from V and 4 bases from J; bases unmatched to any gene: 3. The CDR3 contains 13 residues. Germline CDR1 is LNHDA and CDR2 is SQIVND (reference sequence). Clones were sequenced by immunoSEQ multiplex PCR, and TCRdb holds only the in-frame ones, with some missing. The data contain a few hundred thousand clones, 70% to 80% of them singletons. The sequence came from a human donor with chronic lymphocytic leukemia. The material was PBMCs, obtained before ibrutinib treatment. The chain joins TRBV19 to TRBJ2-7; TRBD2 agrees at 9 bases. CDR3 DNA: TGTGCCAGTAGTGGGCTAGCGGGGTACGAGCAGTACTTC. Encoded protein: CASSGLAGYEQYF.